This TCR beta chain was documented in a study of cytomegalovirus exposure and HLA in healthy donors. Study outcomes and limitations: Later on, a genetic analysis was performed. It linked a missense variant in DCLRE1C with V- and J-gene trimming of TCR beta.

The PCR was carried out with 60 Vbeta primers and 13 Jbeta primers. Sequencing used immunoSEQ multiplex PCR; TCRdb keeps in-frame clones, though not all of them. Its clone listing holds fewer than 200,000 clones. About this clone itself: No antigen is known for it.

There are 17 residues in the CDR3. Germline V gene sequence: CDR1 MGHRA, CDR2 YSYEKL. Germline trimming cut 2 bases from V and 1 base from J; bases unmatched to any gene: 7. This chain joins TRBV4-1 and TRBJ2-2; 7 bases agree with TRBD2. The TCR originated in a woman between 55 and 75 years old in good health and CMV-seronegative. The source material was PBMCs. For the CDR3, the DNA is TGCGCCAGCAGCCAACCTTACAGCGGGAAGAACACCGGGGAGCTGTTTTTT. Encoded protein: CASSQPYSGKNTGELFF.